This entry lists 27 T cell receptor beta chains sequenced from one sample in a study of control samples from healthy donors and cancer patients. The protocol was immunoSEQ multiplex PCR, while the TCRdb copy is restricted to in-frame clones and leaves out a portion. The data hold tens of thousands of clones, with around 89% observed a single time. The material sequenced was blood. The source is a woman in her seventies in good health.

In the case of this clone: Other nucleotide sequences from this sample produce the same CDR3. V usage is TRBV6-1 and J usage is TRBJ2-5; D is ambiguous. The V gene lost 2 bases and the J gene lost 5 bases, with 3 bases spanning the gap. This CDR3 has 11 residues. CDR1 MNHNS and CDR2 SASEGT come from the germline V gene. The CDR3 loop is CASSESETQYF. CDR3 sequence (DNA): TGTGCCAGCAGTGAATCTGAGACCCAGTACTTC.

The chain links TRBV5-1 to TRBJ2-7; 7 bases are a match to TRBD2. The ends lost 0 bases at V and 3 bases at J; junction bases unmatched: 9. The CDR3 consists of 16 residues. Germline values: CDR1 SGHRS, CDR2 YFSETQ. For the CDR3, the DNA is TGCGCCAGCAGCTTGGAATGGGGGGGTTTCGGCTACGAGCAGTACTTC. Translation: CASSLEWGGFGYEQYF.

J is TRBJ2-2 and V is TRBV2; TRBD2 is a possible D gene (5 bases). The CDR3 runs 16 residues. V lost 4 bases and J lost 5, with 17 bases in between. Germline V CDR1 and CDR2: SNHLY, FYNNEI. CDR3 loop: CASSGRVARGTGELFF. For the CDR3, the DNA is TGTGCCAGCAGTGGGCGGGTAGCTCGGGGTACCGGGGAGCTGTTTTTT.

The V gene is TRBV7-2, the J gene TRBJ1-2; possibly TRBD1 for D (5 bases). The germline V gene has CDR1 SGHTA and CDR2 FQGNSA. The CDR3 is made up of 14 amino acids. V lost 3 bases and J lost 6, with 14 bases in between. The chain's CDR3 is CASSFGGRGHGYTF. The CDR3 DNA is TGTGCCAGCAGCTTCGGGGGACGGGGACATGGCTACACCTTC. Full variable domain (remainder filled in from reference TRBV7-2 and TRBJ1-2): GAGVSQSPSNKVTEKGKDVELRCDPISGHTALYWYRQSLGQGLEFLIYFQGNSAPDKSGLPSDRFSAERTGGSVSTLTIQRTQQEDSAVYLCASSFGGRGHGYTFGSGTRLTVV.

CDR3 region: CASSQELAGDQPQHF. The CDR3 nucleotides are TGCGCCAGCAGCCAAGAGTTGGCAGGGGACCAGCCCCAGCATTTT. The V gene is TRBV4-3, the J gene TRBJ1-5, with D tentatively TRBD1 (6 bases). There are 15 residues in the CDR3. The germline V gene has CDR1 LGHNA and CDR2 YSLEER. Trimming removed 0 bases at V and 7 bases at J, with 13 bases between.

In its sample, this clone was seen once. V gene TRBV6-5 combines with J gene TRBJ1-1; D is unclear. Germline lookup yields CDR1 MNHEY and CDR2 SVGAGI. Between the trimmed V and J ends, which lost 7 bases and 5 bases, there was a span of 14 bases. This CDR3 is 13 amino acids long. The CDR3 protein is CASTLGRYTEAFF. As DNA, the CDR3 is TGTGCCAGCACCTTGGGTCGGTATACTGAAGCTTTCTTT.

V gene TRBV11-1 combines with J gene TRBJ1-2, with 10 positions matching TRBD1. Germline values: CDR1 SGHAT, CDR2 FQDESV (reference sequence). Trimming at V came to 4 bases and at J to 3 bases, leaving 5 bases not matched to a gene. This CDR3 has 15 amino acids. In DNA form, the CDR3 reads TGTGCCAGCAGCTGGACAGGGGGTGATGACTATGGCTACACCTTC. It codes for CASSWTGGDDYGYTF. Variable domain in full (rest from reference TRBV11-1 and TRBJ1-2): EAEVAQSPRYKITEKSQAVAFWCDPISGHATLYWYRQILGQGPELLVQFQDESVVDDSQLPKDRFSAERLKGVDSTLKIQPAELGDSAMYLCASSWTGGDDYGYTFGSGTRLTVV.

The chain employs TRBV6-6 and TRBJ1-2; D not resolved. This CDR3 region has 13 residues. Looked up from germline, CDR1 is MNHNY and CDR2 is SVGAGI (reference sequence). V lost 5 bases to trimming and J lost 4 bases, with 11 bases between them. The CDR3 sequence is CASSPGRSYGYTF. The CDR3 DNA reads TGTGCCAGCAGTCCCGGACGGAGCTATGGCTACACCTTC.

The chain links TRBV3-1 (or the pseudogene TRBV3-2) to TRBJ1-5; D ambiguous. The CDR3 extends over 14 amino acids. Germline V lookup: CDR1 LGHDT, CDR2 YNNKEL (reference sequence). Trimming pared 0 bases from V and 7 bases from J, leaving 10 bases between. This CDR3 is CASSQDKGLQPQHF. The CDR3, as DNA: TGTGCCAGCAGCCAAGATAAGGGTTTACAGCCCCAGCATTTT.

The chain uses TRBV5-4 and TRBJ2-7; the match to TRBD1 covers 9 bases. The CDR3 sequence is 15 residues long. Germline-derived CDR1 and CDR2 are SGHNT and YYREEE (reference sequence). With V trimmed by 3 bases and J by 1 base, 5 bases remained unmatched. CDR3 DNA: TGTGCCAGCAGCTCAAAGGGGACAGGGTCCTACGAGCAGTACTTC. Translated: CASSSKGTGSYEQYF.

The CDR3 reads CASSPQGQNEKLFF. The CDR3 DNA sequence: TGTGCCAGCTCACCACAGGGACAGAATGAAAAACTGTTTTTT. The chain couples TRBV18 to TRBJ1-4; 7 bases match TRBD1. The V and J ends lost 1 base and 5 bases, in that order; junction bases with no gene match: 1. CDR1 and CDR2 (germline): KGHSH, LQKENI. The CDR3 consists of 14 residues.

J is TRBJ1-6 and V is TRBV3-1 (or the pseudogene TRBV3-2); D uncertain. The CDR3 is 12 amino acids. With 6 bases removed from V and 11 bases from J, the gap between germline ends came to 11 bases. Germline lookup yields CDR1 LGHDT and CDR2 YNNKEL (reference sequence). CDR3 DNA sequence: TGTGCCAGCAGTCGGACCTCAACACCCCTCCACTTT. This encodes CASSRTSTPLHF.

V and J are TRBV7-2 and TRBJ1-3, with no clear D. Per the germline V gene, CDR1 is SGHTA and CDR2 is FQGNSA. CDR3 length: 16 residues. V lost 5 bases and J lost 0, with 14 bases in between. CDR3 loop: CASSLQVWGSGNTIYF. The CDR3 DNA follows: TGTGCCAGCAGCCTACAAGTGTGGGGCTCTGGAAACACCATATATTTT.

The chain is built from TRBV10-3 and TRBJ2-5; 8 bases match TRBD2. The CDR3 extends over 14 amino acids. The J segment lost 2 bases and the V segment lost 10 bases, leaving 9 bases of the junction unmatched. Germline assignment: CDR1 ENHRY and CDR2 SYGVKD. CDR3 DNA sequence: TGTGCCACCGCCCCGGGGGGGGTTCAAGAGACCCAGTACTTC. This sequence encodes CATAPGGVQETQYF.

V usage is TRBV3-1 (or the pseudogene TRBV3-2) and J usage is TRBJ2-1, with TRBD2 identical over 9 bases. The trim removed 3 bases at V and 7 bases at J, leaving 7 bases unmatched. CDR1 and CDR2 from the germline V gene are LGHDT and YNNKEL (reference sequence). There are 15 residues in the CDR3. The CDR3 loop is CASSHWGTSLNEQFF. CDR3 nucleotides: TGTGCCAGCAGCCATTGGGGGACTAGCTTGAATGAGCAGTTCTTC.

The chain couples TRBV6-5 to TRBJ2-1; TRBD1 matches 7 bases. The germline gives CDR1 MNHEY, CDR2 SVGAGI. The CDR3 consists of 14 residues. The junction had 8 bases not matched to a gene; V was cut back by 5 bases and J by 7 bases. The CDR3 reads CASSRPGTDNEQFF. The CDR3 DNA sequence: TGTGCCAGCAGTAGACCTGGGACAGATAATGAGCAGTTCTTC.

The gene calls are TRBV7-9 and TRBJ1-1; no definite D call. Looked up from germline, CDR1 is SEHNR and CDR2 is FQNEAQ (reference sequence). The V end lost 1 base, the J end lost 11 bases, and 11 bases lay between the germline ends. This CDR3 has 12 residues. The CDR3, as DNA: TGTGCCAGCAGCTTAGAAGGCCGACGGGCTTTCTTT. It yields the protein CASSLEGRRAFF.

The CDR3 bases are TGTGCCAGCGTTAAGACAGGGAGGACTGAAGCTTTCTTT. Translated: CASVKTGRTEAFF. V usage is TRBV5-6 and J usage is TRBJ1-1; 7 nucleotides agree with TRBD1. The V gene end was trimmed by 7 bases and the J gene end by 5 bases; junction bases not matched to a gene: 8. The CDR3 is 13 residues long. Germline V gives CDR1 SGHDT, CDR2 YYEEEE.

The V gene is TRBV18, the J gene TRBJ2-2; possibly TRBD2 for D (6 bases). Germline V gene lookup returns CDR1 KGHSH and CDR2 LQKENI. With 4 bases removed from V and 7 bases from J, the gap between germline ends came to 16 bases. There are 15 residues in the CDR3. CDR3 DNA sequence: TGTGCCAGCTCACACCGGGACTCCCCAGGCGGGGAGCTGTTTTTT. Protein product: CASSHRDSPGGELFF.

The CDR3 sequence is CASSDRNTGELFF. The DNA for the CDR3 is TGTGCCAGCTCGGACAGAAACACCGGGGAGCTGTTTTTT. The chain employs TRBV7-6 and TRBJ2-2; tentatively, D is TRBD1 (6 bases). The CDR3 runs 13 residues. The ends were cut back, 8 bases at V and 2 bases at J, with 9 bases in the middle. CDR1 is SGHVS, CDR2 FNYEAQ, per germline.

The genes are TRBV9 and TRBJ1-2; D is possibly TRBD1 (5 bases). CDR1 SGDLS and CDR2 YYNGEE come from the germline V gene. V was clipped by 1 base and J by 8 bases, with 15 bases between them. This CDR3 has 14 amino acids. The CDR3 is CASSVRRQGGGYTF. The DNA for the CDR3 is TGTGCCAGCAGCGTACGGCGGCAGGGAGGCGGCTACACCTTC.

This rearrangement joins TRBV29-1 to TRBJ1-3, with a weak D call TRBD1 (5 bases). The CDR3 covers 14 residues. Trimming took off 3 bases at V and 1 base at J, with 10 bases between the two ends. The germline V gene encodes CDR1 SQVTM and CDR2 ANQGSEA. The CDR3 DNA reads TGCAGCGTTGACTTCGGGGGATCTGGAAACACCATATATTTT. As protein: CSVDFGGSGNTIYF.

The J gene is TRBJ1-2, the V gene TRBV10-3; perhaps TRBD1 as D (5 bases). The germline CDR1 and CDR2 sequences are ENHRY and SYGVKD. V was cut by 9 bases and J by 0 bases, with 11 bases left in between. The CDR3 totals 13 residues. The CDR3 DNA sequence: TGTGCCATGGGGGACGGGGCTAACTATGGCTACACCTTC. It is translated as CAMGDGANYGYTF.

The J gene is TRBJ2-2, the V gene TRBV11-2; D is unresolved. The ends were cut back, 7 bases at V and 5 bases at J, with 14 bases in the middle. The CDR3 covers 14 residues. Germline V gene data show CDR1 as SGHAT and CDR2 as FQNNGV. CDR3 bases: TGTGCCAGCACCTCTTATCTGGAGACCGGGGAGCTGTTTTTT. Amino acid sequence: CASTSYLETGELFF.

As for this clone: A read error may produce the germline difference seen at one junction end. The V and J genes are TRBV6-1 and TRBJ2-3; 10 bases align to TRBD2. Germline-derived CDR1 and CDR2 are MNHNS and SASEGT. The CDR3 is made up of 13 amino acids. CDR3 nucleotides: TGTGCCAGCAGTGAAAGCCTAGCGGGGGCGTTTGATTTT. It codes for CASSESLAGAFDF.

V is TRBV4-2 and J is TRBJ1-2; a possible D gene is TRBD1 (5 bases). The CDR3 has 14 residues. V gave up 0 bases and J gave up 8 bases, with 13 bases separating them. Germline assignment: CDR1 LGHNA and CDR2 YNFKEQ. This CDR3 reads CASSQESRGGGYTF. Written as DNA, the CDR3 is TGTGCCAGCAGCCAAGAATCGCGCGGGGGGGGCTACACCTTC.

The chain links TRBV6-1 to TRBJ1-1, with a possible D match to TRBD1 (6 bases). This CDR3 region has 14 residues. Germline V lookup: CDR1 MNHNS, CDR2 SASEGT. V was clipped by 1 base and J by 8 bases, with 14 bases between them. The CDR3 nucleotides read TGTGCCAGCAGTGAAGGTGGGCGACAGGTCGAAGCTTTCTTT. It specifies CASSEGGRQVEAFF.